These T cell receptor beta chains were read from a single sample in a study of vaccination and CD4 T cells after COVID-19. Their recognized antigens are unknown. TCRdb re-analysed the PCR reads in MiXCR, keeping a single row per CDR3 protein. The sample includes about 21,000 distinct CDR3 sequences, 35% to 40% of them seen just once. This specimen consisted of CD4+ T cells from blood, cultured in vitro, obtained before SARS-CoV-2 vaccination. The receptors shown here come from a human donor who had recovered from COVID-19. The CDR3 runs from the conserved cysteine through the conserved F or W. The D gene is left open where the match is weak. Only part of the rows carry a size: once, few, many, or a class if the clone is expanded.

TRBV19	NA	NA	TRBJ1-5	TGTGCCAGTAGTATAGGCGGGGGAAGCAATCAGCCCCAGCATTTT	CASSIGGGSNQPQHF
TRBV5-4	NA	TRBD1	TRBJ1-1	TGTGCCAGCAGCCCCGGGGACAGGGTGAAGGCGAGTGAAGCTTTCTTT	CASSPGDRVKASEAFF
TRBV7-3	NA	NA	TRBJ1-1	TGTGCCAGCAGCTTAAATAATGTGGGTATGGGCACTGAAGCTTTCTTT	CASSLNNVGMGTEAFF
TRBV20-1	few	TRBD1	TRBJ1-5	TGCAGCGTGGGTGGGACAGCCAATCAGCCCCAGCATTTT	CSVGGTANQPQHF
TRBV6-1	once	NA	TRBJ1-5	TGTGCCAGCAGTGAAGGGCGGCAGGGTAATCAGCCCCGGCATTTT	CASSEGRQGNQPRHF
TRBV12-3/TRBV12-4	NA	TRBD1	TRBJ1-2	TGTGCCAGCAGTTTAGGGACAGGGGATGACTATGGCTACACCTTC	CASSLGTGDDYGYTF
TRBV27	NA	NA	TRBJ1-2	TGTGCCAGCAGTTTAAGCCGAGAGTATGGCTACACCTTC	CASSLSREYGYTF
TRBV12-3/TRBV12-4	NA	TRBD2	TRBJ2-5	TGTGCCAGCAGTTTGGCGGGGGGCGGGGAGACCCAGTACTTC	CASSLAGGGETQYF
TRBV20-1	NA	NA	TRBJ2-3	TGCAGTGCTATCAGACAGGACAAGGGCACAGATACGCAGTATTTT	CSAIRQDKGTDTQYF
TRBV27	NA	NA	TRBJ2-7	TGTGCCAGCAGCCGGAGCCGGGACATGTTTTCTTCTCTTGTGTTC	CASSRSRDMFSSLVF
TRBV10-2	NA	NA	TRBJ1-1	TGCGCCAGCAGTGATTTGGGGGCGACGAACACTGAAGCTTTCTTT	CASSDLGATNTEAFF
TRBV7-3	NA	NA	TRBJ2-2	TGTGCCAGCAGCTTAAGACCCAGGGCCGGGGAGCTGTTTTTT	CASSLRPRAGELFF
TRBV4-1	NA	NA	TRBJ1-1	TGCGCCAGCAGGCGTGACGTTGGTGAAGCTTTCTTT	CASRRDVGEAFF
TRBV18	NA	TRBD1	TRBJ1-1	TGTGCCAGCTCTCAAACTCCGGGACAGGGATCCAGCACTGAAGCTTTCTTT	CASSQTPGQGSSTEAFF
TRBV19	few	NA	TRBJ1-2	TGTGCCAGTAGTATGCGGGGCCATGGCTACACCTTC	CASSMRGHGYTF
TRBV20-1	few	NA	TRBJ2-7	TGCAGTGCTGAACGACTTAGCCGTAGCTCCTACGAGCAGTACTTC	CSAERLSRSSYEQYF
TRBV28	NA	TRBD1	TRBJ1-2	TGTGCCAGCAGTTTCGCCGGACAGGGGGCTTTTGGCTACACCTTC	CASSFAGQGAFGYTF
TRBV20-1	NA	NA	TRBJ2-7	TGCAGTGCTAGCGAGGATCCCTACGAGCAGTACTTC	CSASEDPYEQYF
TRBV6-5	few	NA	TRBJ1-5	TGTGCCAGCAGTTACCGGAGGGGCAATCAGCCCCAGCATTTT	CASSYRRGNQPQHF
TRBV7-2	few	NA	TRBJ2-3	TGTGCCAGCAGCTTAGCGGGAGGGGGGGGTCATACGCAGTATTTT	CASSLAGGGGHTQYF
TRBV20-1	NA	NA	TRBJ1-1	TGCAGTGCTACCGTGACCGTGGGCGAAAAAGCTTTCTTT	CSATVTVGEKAFF
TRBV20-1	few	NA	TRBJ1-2	TGCAGTGCTAGCGCCCCGGAGGACTATGGCTACACCTTC	CSASAPEDYGYTF
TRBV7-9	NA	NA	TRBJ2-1	TGTGCCAGCCGAGGGGGAGCCAGATTGTACAATGAGCAGTTCTTC	CASRGGARLYNEQFF
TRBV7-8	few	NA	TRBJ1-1	TGTGCCAGCAGCTTAAAACAGGCTTCCACTGAAGCTTTCTTT	CASSLKQASTEAFF
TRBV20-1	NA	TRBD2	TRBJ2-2	TGCAGTGCTAGAACTAGCGGGCGATACACCGGGGAGCTGTTTTTT	CSARTSGRYTGELFF
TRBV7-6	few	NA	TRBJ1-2	TGTGCCAGCAGCTTAGCCCCGTGGAGGGGGGTTAAAGGCTACACCTTC	CASSLAPWRGVKGYTF
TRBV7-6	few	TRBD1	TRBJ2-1	TGTGCCAGCAGCGGCCGGGACAGGGTCGGTGAGCAGTTCTTC	CASSGRDRVGEQFF
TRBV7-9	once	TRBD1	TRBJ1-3	TGTGCCAGCAGCCCGCTCCTGACAGGGAGAATTGGAAACACCATATATTTT	CASSPLLTGRIGNTIYF
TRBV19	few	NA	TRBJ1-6	TGTGCCAGTAGTAACACCGGACTCTCACCCCTCCACTTT	CASSNTGLSPLHF
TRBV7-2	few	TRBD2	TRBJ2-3	TGTGCCAGCAGCTCTAGCGGGGGGGCCGTAGATACGCAGTATTTT	CASSSSGGAVDTQYF
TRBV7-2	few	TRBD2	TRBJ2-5	TGTGCCAGCAGCTTACTTGGCGGGAGGACCCAAGAGACCCAGTACTTC	CASSLLGGRTQETQYF
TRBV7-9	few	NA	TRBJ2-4	TGTGCCAGCAGCTTTGGGACAACCAAAAACATTCAGTACTTC	CASSFGTTKNIQYF